This T cell receptor beta chain appears in the sequencing data of a study of PD-L1 blockade in urothelial cancer. Unmatched junction bases numbered 5, after V lost 9 bases and J lost 5 bases. Germline CDR1 SNHLY, CDR2 FYNNEI. The CDR3 extends over 13 amino acids. Documented time point: pretreatment peripheral blood. Libraries were prepared by immunoSEQ multiplex PCR; TCRdb keeps only in-frame clonotypes and omits some of them. The profile shows around 130,000 clones, about 88% of them singletons. The TCR originated in a man aged 50-59 years with urothelial cancer. The material sequenced was PBMCs, taken around atezolizumab (anti-PD-L1) treatment. This chain links TRBV2 with TRBJ2-7; 12 bases map to TRBD2. The CDR3 DNA is TGTGCCAGTTGGACTAGCGGGATCCACGAGCAGTACTTC. The encoded protein is CASWTSGIHEQYF. Combining the CDR3 with reference TRBV2 and TRBJ2-7 gives the whole variable domain EPEVTQTPSHQVTQMGQEVILRCVPISNHLYFYWYRQILGQKVEFLVSFYNNEISEKSEIFDDQFSVERPDGSNFTLKIRSTKLEDSAMYFCASWTSGIHEQYFGPGTRLTVT.